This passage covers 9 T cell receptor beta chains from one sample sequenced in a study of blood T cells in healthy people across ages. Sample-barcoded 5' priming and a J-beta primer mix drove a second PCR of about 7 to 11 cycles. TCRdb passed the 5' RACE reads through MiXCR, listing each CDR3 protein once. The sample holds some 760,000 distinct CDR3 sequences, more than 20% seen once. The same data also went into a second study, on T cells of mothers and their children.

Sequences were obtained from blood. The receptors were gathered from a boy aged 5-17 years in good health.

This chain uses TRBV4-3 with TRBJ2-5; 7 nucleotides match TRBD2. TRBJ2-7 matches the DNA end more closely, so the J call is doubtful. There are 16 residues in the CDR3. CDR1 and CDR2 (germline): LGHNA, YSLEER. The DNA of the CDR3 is TGCGCCAGCAGCCAAGGAGCTAGCGGTGGGACCTACGAGCAGTACTTC. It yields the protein CASSQGASGGTYEQYF.

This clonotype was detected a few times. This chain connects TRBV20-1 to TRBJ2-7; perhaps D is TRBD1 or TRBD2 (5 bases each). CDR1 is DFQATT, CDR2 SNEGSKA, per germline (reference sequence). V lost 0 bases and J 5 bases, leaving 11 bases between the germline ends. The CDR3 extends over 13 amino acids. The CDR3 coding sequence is TGCAGTGCTAGAGATAGGCAGGGACACGAGCAGTACTTC. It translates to CSARDRQGHEQYF.

CDR3 sequence: CASSLLPGLEEENEQFF. The CDR3 DNA sequence: TGTGCCAGCAGCTTACTCCCGGGACTAGAGGAGGAGAATGAGCAGTTCTTC. V and J are TRBV7-8 and TRBJ2-1; 8 bases are a match to TRBD2. The CDR3 runs 17 residues. Germline CDR1 SGHVS, CDR2 FQNEAQ. V trimming: 2 bases; J trimming: 7 bases; junction bases outside the gene matches: 13.

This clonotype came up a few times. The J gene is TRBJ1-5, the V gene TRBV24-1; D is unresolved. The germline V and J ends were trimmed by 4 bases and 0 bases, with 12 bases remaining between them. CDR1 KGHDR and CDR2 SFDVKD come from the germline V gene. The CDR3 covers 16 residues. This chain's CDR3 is CATSDRTKNSNQPQHF. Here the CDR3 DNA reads TGTGCCACCAGTGACCGCACAAAGAATAGCAATCAGCCCCAGCATTTT.

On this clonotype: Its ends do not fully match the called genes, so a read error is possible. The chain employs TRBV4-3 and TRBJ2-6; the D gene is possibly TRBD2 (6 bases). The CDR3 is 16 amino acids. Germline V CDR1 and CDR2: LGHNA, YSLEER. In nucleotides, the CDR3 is TGCGCCAGCAGCCCCCAGGAGGGCTCTGGGGCCGACGTCCTGACTTTC. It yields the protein CASSPQEGSGADVLTF.

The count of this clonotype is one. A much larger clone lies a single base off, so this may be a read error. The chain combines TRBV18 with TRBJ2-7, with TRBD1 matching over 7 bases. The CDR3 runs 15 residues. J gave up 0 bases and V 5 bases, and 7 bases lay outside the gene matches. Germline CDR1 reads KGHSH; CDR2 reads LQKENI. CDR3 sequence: CASSYEGQSSYEQYF. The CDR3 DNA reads TGTGCCAGCTCATATGAGGGACAGAGCTCCTACGAGCAGTACTTC. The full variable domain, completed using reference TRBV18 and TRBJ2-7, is NAGVMQNPRHLVRRRGQEARLRCSPMKGHSHVYWYRQLPEEGLKFMVYLQKENIIDESGMPKERFSAEFPKEGPSILRIQQVVRGDSAAYFCASSYEGQSSYEQYFGPGTRLTVT.

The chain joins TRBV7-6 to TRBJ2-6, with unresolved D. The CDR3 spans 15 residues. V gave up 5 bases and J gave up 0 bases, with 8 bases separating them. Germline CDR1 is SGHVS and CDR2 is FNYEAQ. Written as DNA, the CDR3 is TGTGCCAGCAGCCACTCTGACTCTGGGGCCAACGTCCTGACTTTC. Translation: CASSHSDSGANVLTF.

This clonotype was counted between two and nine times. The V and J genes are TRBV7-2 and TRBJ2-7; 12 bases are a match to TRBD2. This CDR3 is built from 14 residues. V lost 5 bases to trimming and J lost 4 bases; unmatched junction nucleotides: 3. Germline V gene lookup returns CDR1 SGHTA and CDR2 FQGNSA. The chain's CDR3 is CASSTSGGNYEQYF. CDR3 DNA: TGTGCCAGCAGCACTAGCGGGGGGAATTACGAGCAGTACTTC.

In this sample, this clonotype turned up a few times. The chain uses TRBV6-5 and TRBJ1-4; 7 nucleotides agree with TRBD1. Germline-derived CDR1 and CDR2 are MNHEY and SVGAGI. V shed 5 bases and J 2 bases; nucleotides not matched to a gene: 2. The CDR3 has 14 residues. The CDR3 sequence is CASSRGQTNEKLFF. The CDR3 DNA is TGTGCCAGCAGTCGGGGACAGACTAATGAAAAACTGTTTTTT.